The clone carrying this T cell receptor beta chain has more than one count but fewer than ten. Its antigen is not identified. TCRdb processed the RT-PCR reads anew with MiXCR; each CDR3 protein has one entry. The profile covers 550,000 to 650,000 distinct CDR3 sequences, with 12% appearing a single time and roughly 10% taken by the ten largest. These data belong to a study of response to subunit inactivated influenza vaccine. This CDR3 comprises 17 residues. Germline-derived CDR1 and CDR2 are LNHNV and YYDKDF (reference sequence). Trimming shortened V by 4 bases and J by 4 bases, and 19 bases separated the two germline ends. Study-wide results and caveats: Each seasonal flu vaccination may recruit only limited new T cells, authors suggested.

Source: PBMCs from blood, taken on the day of vaccination. The source of this sequence is a man aged 50-60 years who received an inactivated influenza vaccine. The chain uses TRBV15 and TRBJ2-2; D is unclear. CDR3 nucleotide sequence: TGTGCCACCAGCAAACCCTCTTCGAGGAGAATCACCGGGGAGCTGTTTTTT. It yields the protein CATSKPSSRRITGELFF.